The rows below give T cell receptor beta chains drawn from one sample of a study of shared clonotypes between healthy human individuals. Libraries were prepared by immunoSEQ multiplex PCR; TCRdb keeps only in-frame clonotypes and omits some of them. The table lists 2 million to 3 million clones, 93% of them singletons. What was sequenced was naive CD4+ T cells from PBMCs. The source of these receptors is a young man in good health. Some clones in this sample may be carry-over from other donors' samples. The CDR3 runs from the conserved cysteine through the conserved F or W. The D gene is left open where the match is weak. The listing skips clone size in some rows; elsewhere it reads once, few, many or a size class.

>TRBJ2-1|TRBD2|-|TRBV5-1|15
TGCGCCAGCAGCGGCGTGACTAGCGGGAGCGTTGAGCAGTTCTTC
CASSGVTSGSVEQFF
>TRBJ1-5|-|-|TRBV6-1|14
TGTGCCAGCATAGGTTACAGGGGCAATCAGCCCCAGCATTTT
CASIGYRGNQPQHF
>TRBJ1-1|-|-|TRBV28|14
TGTGCCATCCACCCTCCAGGGTTTTCGACTGAAGCTTTCTTT
CAIHPPGFSTEAFF
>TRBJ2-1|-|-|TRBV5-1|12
TGCGCCAGCAGCTTTCTAGACAATGAGCAGTTCTTC
CASSFLDNEQFF
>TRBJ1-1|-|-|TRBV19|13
TGTGCCAGTAGTATTCGCAGGTCTTATGAAGCTTTCTTT
CASSIRRSYEAFF
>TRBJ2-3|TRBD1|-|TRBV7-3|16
TGTGCCAGCAGCAGAAAACAGGGGCCCCGCACAGATACGCAGTATTTT
CASSRKQGPRTDTQYF
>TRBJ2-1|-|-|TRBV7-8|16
TGTGCCAGCAGCTTAGTGCATCCGAGCTCCTACAATGAGCAGTTCTTC
CASSLVHPSSYNEQFF
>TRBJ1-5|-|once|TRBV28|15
TGTGCCAGCAGCCTTCACTCAAACGTCAATCAGCCCCAGCATTTT
CASSLHSNVNQPQHF
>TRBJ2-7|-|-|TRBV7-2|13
TGTGCCAGCAGCTTAGTAGGCAATTACGAGCAGTACTTC
CASSLVGNYEQYF
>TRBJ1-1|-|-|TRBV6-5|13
TGTGCCAGCAGTAGCAGGATGAACACTGAAGCTTTCTTT
CASSSRMNTEAFF
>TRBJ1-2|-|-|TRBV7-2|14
TGTGCCAGCAGCCCGATGAGGGCCCCCTCTGGCTACACCTTC
CASSPMRAPSGYTF
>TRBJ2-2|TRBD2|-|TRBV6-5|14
TGTGCCAGCAGTTACGTACTAGCGGGAGGGGAGCTGTTTTTT
CASSYVLAGGELFF
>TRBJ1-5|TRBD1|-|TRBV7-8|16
TGTGCCAGCAGGTCCTCAGGGGGGGATAGCAATCAGCCCCAGCATTTT
CASRSSGGDSNQPQHF
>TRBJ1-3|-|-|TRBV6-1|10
TGTGCCAGCAAGACCGCTTGGGGTTATTTT
CASKTAWGYF
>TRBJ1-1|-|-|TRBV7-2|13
TGTGCCAGCAGCTTTTGGACCCCGGGTGAAGCTTTCTTT
CASSFWTPGEAFF
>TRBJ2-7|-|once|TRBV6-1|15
TGTGCCAGCAGTGGCCCCGGGACGAGCTCCTACGAGCAGTACTTC
CASSGPGTSSYEQYF
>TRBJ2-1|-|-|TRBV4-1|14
TGCGCCAGCAGCCAAGATAGGGCCGGCCGTGAGCAGTTCTTC
CASSQDRAGREQFF
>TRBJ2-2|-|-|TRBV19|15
TGTGCCAGTACTGGGACGGCATTTCTCACCGGGGAGCTGTTTTTT
CASTGTAFLTGELFF
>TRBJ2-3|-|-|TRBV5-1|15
TGCGCCAGCAGCTTGGAGGGCAGGAGCACAGATACGCAGTATTTT
CASSLEGRSTDTQYF
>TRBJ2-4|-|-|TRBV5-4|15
TGTGCCAGCAGCAATCGTGACAGGTACGGAAACATTCAGTACTTC
CASSNRDRYGNIQYF
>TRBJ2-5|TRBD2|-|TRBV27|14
TGTGCCAGCAGACTACTAGCGGGAGAGGAGACCCAGTACTTC
CASRLLAGEETQYF
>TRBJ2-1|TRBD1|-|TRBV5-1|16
TGCGCCAGCAGCTTCCCCGGGACAGGCGCGTACAATGAGCAGTTCTTC
CASSFPGTGAYNEQFF
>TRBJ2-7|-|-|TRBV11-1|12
TGTGCCAGCAGCTACGGGACACCATACCGGTACTTC
CASSYGTPYRYF
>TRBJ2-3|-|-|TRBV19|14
TGTGCCAGTCTGGACTTAACCTCCACAGATACGCAGTATTTT
CASLDLTSTDTQYF
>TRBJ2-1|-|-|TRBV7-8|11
TGTGCCAGCAGCCTCAACAATGAGCAGTTCTTC
CASSLNNEQFF
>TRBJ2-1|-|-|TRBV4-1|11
TGCGCCAGCAGGGTATACAATGAGCAGTTCTTC
CASRVYNEQFF
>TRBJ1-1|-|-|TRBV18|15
TGTGCCAGCTCACCCTCGACAGTTTTGAACACTGAAGCTTTCTTT
CASSPSTVLNTEAFF
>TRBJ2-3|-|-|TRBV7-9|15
TGTGCCAGCAGCTTAGGCGGGCCTTCTCCAGATACGCAGTATTTT
CASSLGGPSPDTQYF
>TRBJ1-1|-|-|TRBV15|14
TGTGCCACCAGCAGCCCGACAGTGAACACTGAAGCTTTCTTT
CATSSPTVNTEAFF
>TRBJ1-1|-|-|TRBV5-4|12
TGTGCCAGCAGCTTAGGGAGCACTGAAGCTTTCTTT
CASSLGSTEAFF
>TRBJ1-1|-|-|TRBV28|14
TGTGCCAGCAGTTTATGGTTCCGGAACACTGAAGCTTTCTTT
CASSLWFRNTEAFF
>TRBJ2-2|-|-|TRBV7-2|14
TGTGCCAGCAGCCACCGGCCTTCGGCCGGGGAGCTGTTTTTT
CASSHRPSAGELFF
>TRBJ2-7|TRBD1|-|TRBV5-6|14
TGTGCCAGCAGTCTAGGACAGGTATTCTACGAGCAGTACTTC
CASSLGQVFYEQYF
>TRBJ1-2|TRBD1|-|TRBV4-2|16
TGTGCCAGCAGCCAACTTTCTTTGACAGGGTTAGGCGGCTACACCTTC
CASSQLSLTGLGGYTF
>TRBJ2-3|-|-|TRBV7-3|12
TGTGCCAGCAGCTTCCGAGGGGATACGCAGTATTTT
CASSFRGDTQYF
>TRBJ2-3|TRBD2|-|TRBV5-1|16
TGCGCCAGCAGCTCGGGACTAGCGGGAGTAGCAGATACGCAGTATTTT
CASSSGLAGVADTQYF
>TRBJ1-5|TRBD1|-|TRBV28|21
TGTGCCAGCAGTTTCACTTCGTGGGTGGGGACAGACATACATAGCAATCAGCCCCAGCATTTT
CASSFTSWVGTDIHSNQPQHF
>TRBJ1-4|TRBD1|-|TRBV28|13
TGTGCCAGCAGTTTCGGGACAGTCGAAAAACTGTTTTTT
CASSFGTVEKLFF
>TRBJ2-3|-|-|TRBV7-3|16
TGTGCCAGCAGCTTAGTAACGGGACGGAGCACAGATACGCAGTATTTT
CASSLVTGRSTDTQYF
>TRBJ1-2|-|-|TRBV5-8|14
TGTGCCAGCAGCTCACTTTACGGTGTCTATGGCTACACCTTC
CASSSLYGVYGYTF
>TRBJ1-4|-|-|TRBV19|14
TGTGCCAGTAGTATCAGTGCAACTAATGAAAAACTGTTTTTT
CASSISATNEKLFF
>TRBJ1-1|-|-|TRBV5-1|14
TGCGCCAGCAGCTCCCGTACCCGAAACACTGAAGCTTTCTTT
CASSSRTRNTEAFF
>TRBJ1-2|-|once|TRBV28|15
TGTGCCAGCAGTTTATGGGCCAGCCACGTCGGCGGCTACACCTTC
CASSLWASHVGGYTF